These 13 T cell receptor beta chains were sequenced from one sample in a study of control samples from healthy donors and cancer patients. The data were produced by immunoSEQ multiplex PCR, yet TCRdb's version contains in-frame clones alone and is incomplete. The table lists about 18,000 clones, around four fifths of them singletons. The specimen sequenced was PBMCs. The receptor set was obtained from a woman between 65 and 79 years old with lung cancer.

This clone occurred a few times. The CDR3 sequence: CASSYRDFSYNEQFF. The CDR3 bases are TGTGCCAGTAGTTACCGGGACTTCAGCTACAATGAGCAGTTCTTC. The rearrangement joins TRBV19 to TRBJ2-1, with a weak D call TRBD2 (6 bases). The germline V and J ends were trimmed by 5 bases and 3 bases, with 14 bases remaining between them. The CDR3 is 15 amino acids. Germline assignment: CDR1 LNHDA and CDR2 SQIVND (reference sequence).

DNA for the CDR3: TGTGCCAGCCACCCCCGGGACAGGGCAAAAGCTTTCTTT. Translation gives CASHPRDRAKAFF. The chain recombines TRBV7-2 with TRBJ1-1; TRBD1 aligns across 9 bases. After removal of 8 bases from V and 9 bases from J, the junction contained 10 bases not matched to a gene. The CDR3 sequence is 13 residues long. Germline V lookup: CDR1 SGHTA, CDR2 FQGNSA.

The J gene is TRBJ2-3, the V gene TRBV14, with 10 bases lining up with TRBD2. V lost 4 bases to trimming and J lost 3 bases; unmatched junction nucleotides: 7. Germline V lookup: CDR1 SGHDN, CDR2 FVKESK. The CDR3 loop spans 16 amino acids. This CDR3 reads CASSPIGTSETDTQYF. CDR3 sequence (DNA): TGTGCCAGCAGCCCAATCGGGACTAGCGAGACAGATACGCAGTATTTT. The full variable domain, with the rest looked up from reference TRBV14 and TRBJ2-3, is EAGVTQFPSHSVIEKGQTVTLRCDPISGHDNLYWYRRVMGKEIKFLLHFVKESKQDESGMPNNRFLAERTGGTYSTLKVQPAELEDSGVYFCASSPIGTSETDTQYFGPGTRLTVL.

The chain carries TRBV29-1 and TRBJ2-7; TRBD2 agrees at 10 bases. V was clipped by 0 bases and J by 9 bases; unmatched bases: 8. CDR1 is SQVTM and CDR2 is ANQGSEA in the germline V gene. The CDR3 totals 14 residues. In DNA, the CDR3 is TGCAGCGTTGAAGATGGAGCGGGAGGGCGGGTGCAGTACTTC. Amino acid sequence: CSVEDGAGGRVQYF.

The rearrangement joins TRBV30 to TRBJ1-1; D not certain. The CDR3 totals 15 residues. Germline V gene data show CDR1 as GTSNPN and CDR2 as SVGIG (reference sequence). V lost 7 bases and J 2 bases, leaving 20 bases between the germline ends. The CDR3 loop reads CAFFWGGSTNTEAFF. As DNA, the CDR3 is TGTGCCTTTTTCTGGGGAGGGAGTACCAACACTGAAGCTTTCTTT. Full variable domain (remainder filled in from reference TRBV30 and TRBJ1-1): SQTIHQWPATLVQPVGSPLSLECTVEGTSNPNLYWYRQAAGRGLQLLFYSVGIGQISSEVPQNLSASRPQDRQFILSSKKLLLSDSGFYLCAFFWGGSTNTEAFFGQGTRLTVV.

V usage is TRBV5-1 and J usage is TRBJ2-1, with 7 nucleotides matching TRBD1. This CDR3 is 13 amino acids long. From germline, CDR1 is SGHRS and CDR2 YFSETQ. The junction had 4 bases not matched to a gene; V was cut back by 5 bases and J by 5 bases. In DNA form, the CDR3 reads TGCGCCAGCAGTAGGCAGGGGGACAATGAGCAGTTCTTC. It translates to CASSRQGDNEQFF.

The rearrangement joins TRBV15 to TRBJ2-3; D call uncertain. This CDR3 spans 14 amino acids. Germline V gene lookup returns CDR1 LNHNV and CDR2 YYDKDF (reference sequence). V lost 5 bases, J lost 4 bases, and 13 bases lay in between. The CDR3 here is CATSGGVGPDTQYF. CDR3 coding DNA: TGTGCCACCAGCGGCGGCGTAGGCCCAGATACGCAGTATTTT.

This rearrangement joins TRBV5-1 to TRBJ1-1, with 8 bases lining up with TRBD1. The V gene end was trimmed by 0 bases and the J gene end by 4 bases; junction bases not matched to a gene: 5. This CDR3 is built from 15 residues. In germline, CDR1 is SGHRS, CDR2 YFSETQ. The CDR3 sequence: CASSLGTGRVTEAFF. CDR3 nucleotide sequence: TGCGCCAGCAGCTTGGGGACAGGGCGGGTCACTGAAGCTTTCTTT.

The chain recombines TRBV7-6 with TRBJ1-6; D gene ambiguous. Germline CDR1 reads SGHVS; CDR2 reads FNYEAQ. The CDR3 totals 11 residues. V was pared by 4 bases and J by 13 bases, with 8 bases between. CDR3 DNA: TGTGCCAGCAGCTCCAGCGGTCCCCTCCACTTT. The encoded protein is CASSSSGPLHF.

The V and J genes are TRBV5-1 and TRBJ1-4; weak D call: TRBD1 (5 bases). V lost 4 bases and J 0 bases, leaving 10 bases between the germline ends. The CDR3 length is 15 residues. CDR1 is SGHRS, CDR2 YFSETQ, per germline. CDR3 in DNA: TGCGCCAGCAGCCCGGGGGGTTCAACTAATGAAAAACTGTTTTTT. Protein product: CASSPGGSTNEKLFF.

The V and J genes are TRBV27 and TRBJ1-1, with D possibly TRBD1 on 5 matching bases. This CDR3 contains 13 residues. Trimming took 7 bases from V and 7 from J, leaving 16 bases between them. Looked up from germline, CDR1 is MNHEY and CDR2 is SMNVEV (reference sequence). CDR3 loop: CASTPLWGSEAFF. The CDR3 nucleotides read TGTGCCAGCACCCCTCTGTGGGGCAGTGAAGCTTTCTTT.

This clone has just one count. The chain links TRBV5-4 to TRBJ2-3, with TRBD2 matching 8 bases. CDR3 length: 13 amino acids. The V gene end was trimmed by 6 bases and the J gene end by 5 bases; junction bases not matched to a gene: 5. CDR1 and CDR2 (germline): SGHNT, YYREEE (reference sequence). Written as DNA, the CDR3 is TGTGCCAGCATGGGCGGGAGGCTAGATACGCAGTATTTT. It specifies CASMGGRLDTQYF.

This clone rates as large (0.1 to 1%). The genes are TRBV20-1 and TRBJ2-1, with a weak D call TRBD1 (6 bases). The germline CDR1 and CDR2 sequences are DFQATT and SNEGSKA (reference sequence). V lost 5 bases to trimming and J lost 8 bases, with 10 bases between them. This CDR3 comprises 11 residues. CDR3 coding DNA: TGCAGTGCTCCAGGGGCGGATGAGCAGTTCTTC. This gives the protein CSAPGADEQFF.